This record covers a single TCR beta chain. Clones were sequenced by immunoSEQ multiplex PCR, and TCRdb holds only the in-frame ones, with some missing. The sample has some 240,000 clones, around 91% seen once. This sample is part of a study of blood T cell repertoires in COVID-19. Whole-study context: From T cells, B-cell-depleted T cells, or PBMCs came the material, which was cDNA or gDNA.

The Seattle patients, enrolled during active infection, were followed longitudinally. The CDR3 is 17 amino acids. Sequencing was done on a sample of peripheral blood. The V call is TRBV1, the J call TRBJ1-4; TRBD1 reflects the table's D call only, with no check against the DNA. TRBV1 is a pseudogene. This receptor was identified in a woman aged 60-75 years with COVID-19, enrolled during active disease. For the CDR3, the DNA is TGCACCAGCAGCCGGGGGCACCTTTCCTCAACTAATGAAAAACTGTTTTTT. This sequence encodes CTSSRGHLSSTNEKLFF.